These 30 T cell receptor beta chains came from one sample sequenced in a study of sequential checkpoint blockade in melanoma. Method: immunoSEQ multiplex PCR; TCRdb's copy keeps in-frame clones and lacks some. Found here are approximately 17,000 clones, roughly 80% of them singletons; the top ten hold 10% to 15%. Treatment indicated: randomized to nivolumab then ipilimumab (arm A) or the reverse (arm B). Sequenced here: CD8+ T cells sorted from blood (inferred from file names), sampled from a patient given nivolumab and ipilimumab in sequence. The receptors were gathered from a human donor with melanoma.

This chain links TRBV5-1 with TRBJ1-4; 8 bases match TRBD1. CDR1 SGHRS and CDR2 YFSETQ come from the germline V gene. The ends lost 4 bases at V and 5 bases at J; junction bases unmatched: 13. The CDR3 runs 17 residues. The CDR3, as DNA: TGCGCCAGCAGCCCCGAGGGGACAGGCAAGCTAAATGAAAAACTGTTTTTT. It translates to CASSPEGTGKLNEKLFF.

This chain joins TRBV30 and TRBJ1-2, with TRBD1 identical over 8 bases. The CDR3 spans 12 residues. Trimming cost V 8 bases and J 1 base; bases outside gene matches: 3. The germline V gene has CDR1 GTSNPN and CDR2 SVGIG (reference sequence). The CDR3 nucleotides are TGTGCCGGACAGGGATTTAACTATGGCTACACCTTC. This translates into CAGQGFNYGYTF.

The J gene is TRBJ1-1, the V gene TRBV27; tentatively, D is TRBD1 (6 bases). V lost 2 bases, J lost 4 bases, and 8 bases lay in between. The CDR3 is made up of 13 amino acids. CDR1 and CDR2 from the germline V gene are MNHEY and SMNVEV (reference sequence). The CDR3 is CASSLGRGTEAFF. CDR3 coding DNA: TGTGCCAGCAGTTTAGGCAGGGGCACTGAAGCTTTCTTT.

This clone was observed a few times. The chain couples TRBV9 to TRBJ2-1, with a weak D call TRBD2 (6 bases). V was shortened by 2 bases and J by 4 bases, with 10 bases between the two germline ends. The germline gives CDR1 SGDLS, CDR2 YYNGEE. This CDR3 spans 14 amino acids. The CDR3 is CASSVGTLYNEQFF. CDR3 DNA: TGTGCCAGCAGCGTCGGGACTTTGTACAATGAGCAGTTCTTC. Full variable domain (missing parts from reference TRBV9 and TRBJ2-1): DSGVTQTPKHLITATGQRVTLRCSPRSGDLSVYWYQQSLDQGLQFLIQYYNGEERAKGNILERFSAQQFPDLHSELNLSSLELGDSALYFCASSVGTLYNEQFFGPGTRLTVL.

The chain uses TRBV19 and TRBJ2-7; D perhaps matches TRBD1 (7 bases). The germline V and J ends were trimmed by 2 bases and 3 bases, with 14 bases remaining between them. This CDR3 is built from 15 residues. Germline lookup yields CDR1 LNHDA and CDR2 SQIVND (reference sequence). CDR3 loop: CASSIREDRIYEQYF. As DNA, the CDR3 is TGTGCCAGTAGTATAAGGGAGGACAGGATCTACGAGCAGTACTTC. The variable domain in full, with the rest retrieved from reference TRBV19 and TRBJ2-7, is DGGITQSPKYLFRKEGQNVTLSCEQNLNHDAMYWYRQDPGQGLRLIYYSQIVNDFQKGDIAEGYSVSREKKESFPLTVTSAQKNPTAFYLCASSIREDRIYEQYFGPGTRLTVT.

This clone was counted only a few times. The rearrangement joins TRBV27 to TRBJ2-7; TRBD2 matches at 9 bases. V shed 3 bases and J 3 bases; nucleotides not matched to a gene: 9. This CDR3 has 16 residues. CDR1 and CDR2 (germline): MNHEY, SMNVEV (reference sequence). The CDR3 loop is CASSFAPSGARYEQYF. DNA of the CDR3: TGTGCCAGCAGTTTTGCCCCTAGCGGGGCACGCTACGAGCAGTACTTC.

This clone was found a few times. V and J are TRBV6-5 and TRBJ2-7, with 9 positions matching TRBD2. V shed 4 bases and J 3 bases; nucleotides not matched to a gene: 7. Germline CDR1 and CDR2: MNHEY and SVGAGI. This CDR3 has 15 amino acids. DNA for the CDR3: TGTGCCAGCAGTTCATTAGCGGGAGAGGGCTACGAGCAGTACTTC. It translates to CASSSLAGEGYEQYF.

This chain links TRBV12-5 with TRBJ2-7; D is ambiguous. With 5 bases removed from V and 2 bases from J, the gap between germline ends came to 7 bases. Germline V gene sequence: CDR1 LGHNT, CDR2 FRNRAP. The CDR3 runs 12 residues. CDR3 DNA sequence: TGTGCTAGTGGTCCCTCTCCCTACGAGCAGTACTTC. Its protein product is CASGPSPYEQYF.

This chain links TRBV7-9 with TRBJ1-4; D call uncertain. The germline CDR1 and CDR2 sequences are SEHNR and FQNEAQ (reference sequence). CDR3 length equals 12 residues. Trimming stripped 5 bases from V and 8 bases from J, with 9 bases between. The CDR3: CASSLDSEKLFF. The CDR3 coding sequence is TGTGCCAGCAGCCTGGACTCGGAAAAACTGTTTTTT.

The V call is TRBV5-4, the J call TRBJ1-2, with 7 positions matching TRBD1. The CDR3 length is 14 residues. Germline lookup yields CDR1 SGHNT and CDR2 YYREEE (reference sequence). The V segment lost 5 bases and the J segment 3 bases; nucleotides outside the gene matches: 7. CDR3 DNA: TGTGCCAGCAGGTATACAGGGGTGGACTATGGCTACACCTTC. Its protein is CASRYTGVDYGYTF.

CDR3 residues: CASSSRQGALGTEAFF. The CDR3 region has the DNA TGTGCCAGCAGCTCTAGACAGGGGGCGCTGGGCACTGAAGCTTTCTTT. The rearrangement joins TRBV7-6 to TRBJ1-1; 10 bases are shared with TRBD1. The V gene end was trimmed by 4 bases and the J gene end by 4 bases; junction bases not matched to a gene: 9. The CDR3 totals 16 residues. Germline values: CDR1 SGHVS, CDR2 FNYEAQ.

This clone was found a few times. J is TRBJ1-4 and V is TRBV4-1; 9 bases are a match to TRBD1. The CDR3 extends over 17 amino acids. Germline-derived CDR1 and CDR2 are MGHRA and YSYEKL. Trimming took 0 bases from V and 8 from J; bases not matched to a gene: 10. The CDR3 nucleotides read TGCGCCAGCAGCCAAGAGAGGACAGGGGAATTTGGAGAAAAACTGTTTTTT. This codes for CASSQERTGEFGEKLFF.

The chain employs TRBV7-9 and TRBJ2-7; D may be TRBD1 (6 bases). Trimming took off 6 bases at V and 6 bases at J, with 9 bases between the two ends. CDR1 SEHNR and CDR2 FQNEAQ come from the germline V gene (reference sequence). The length of the CDR3 is 11 residues. CDR3 region: CASRDSGEQYF. DNA for the CDR3: TGTGCCAGCAGGGACAGCGGCGAGCAGTACTTC.

Concerning this clone: The junction does not match germline at one end; this may be a read error. The CDR3 coding sequence is TGTGCAAGTAGGGTGGGCAGGCCGGATATAAACACTGAAGCTTTCTTT. This sequence encodes CASRVGRPDINTEAFF. The chain links TRBV19 to TRBJ1-1; no reliable D call. Germline CDR1 reads LNHDA; CDR2 reads SQIVND (reference sequence). The CDR3 consists of 16 residues.

V usage is TRBV5-1 and J usage is TRBJ2-5; D gene uncertain. The J call is doubtful: the DNA matches TRBJ2-7 better. This CDR3 comprises 13 residues. Germline V gene lookup returns CDR1 SGHRS and CDR2 YFSETQ. Here the CDR3 reads CASSLRQNYEQYF. DNA of the CDR3: TGCGCCAGCAGCTTGAGGCAGAACTACGAGCAGTACTTC.

The J gene is TRBJ2-7, the V gene TRBV28; TRBD1 might be the D (5 bases). The V gene lost 2 bases and the J gene lost 4 bases, with 9 bases spanning the gap. The germline V gene encodes CDR1 MDHEN and CDR2 SYDVKM. The CDR3 length is 13 residues. In DNA form, the CDR3 reads TGTGCCAGCAGTTTAGGGGCCCTATACGAGCAGTACTTC. Protein product: CASSLGALYEQYF.

This chain links TRBV7-9 with TRBJ1-1, with a weak D call TRBD1 (5 bases). The CDR3 extends over 14 amino acids. The germline V gene encodes CDR1 SEHNR and CDR2 FQNEAQ (reference sequence). V was trimmed by 7 bases and J by 0 bases, leaving 12 bases between them. As DNA, the CDR3 is TGTGCCAGCATTGCCGGGGGAGTGAACACTGAAGCTTTCTTT. Its protein product is CASIAGGVNTEAFF.

The V call is TRBV4-3, the J call TRBJ1-4; 7 positions agree with TRBD1. The germline gives CDR1 LGHNA, CDR2 YSLEER. V shed 4 bases, J shed 3 bases, and the junction held 11 bases outside the gene matches. This CDR3 is built from 17 residues. The CDR3 spells CASSRKPGTAPNEKLFF. The CDR3 DNA reads as TGCGCCAGCAGCCGGAAGCCTGGGACAGCTCCTAATGAAAAACTGTTTTTT.

The chain couples TRBV4-3 to TRBJ2-7; D uncertain. The CDR3 consists of 20 residues. V gave up 0 bases and J gave up 0 bases, with 24 bases separating them. Germline CDR1 LGHNA, CDR2 YSLEER. As DNA, the CDR3 is TGCGCCAGCAGCCAAGAGGCCTACCTTGCGGAGAGCCAAAGCTCCTACGAGCAGTACTTC. Translating it yields CASSQEAYLAESQSSYEQYF.

CDR3 residues: CASSQDFGGGPQGHEQYF. The CDR3 DNA reads as TGCGCCAGCAGCCAAGATTTCGGCGGCGGGCCTCAAGGCCACGAGCAGTACTTC. The chain uses TRBV4-3 and TRBJ2-7; possibly TRBD2 for D (5 bases). V was trimmed by 0 bases and J by 5 bases, leaving 23 bases between them. The germline CDR1 and CDR2 sequences are LGHNA and YSLEER. This CDR3 has 18 residues.

V and J are TRBV7-6 and TRBJ1-5; the D is unclear. V lost 5 bases to trimming and J lost 11 bases, with 19 bases between them. The CDR3 length is 14 residues. Germline V gives CDR1 SGHVS, CDR2 FNYEAQ. CDR3 nucleotide sequence: TGTGCCAGCAGCCCGGCGGAGGTCGGAGCGGCCCAGCATTTT. Translating gives CASSPAEVGAAQHF.

V is TRBV7-9 and J is TRBJ2-1; 12 bases fit TRBD2. Per the germline V gene, CDR1 is SEHNR and CDR2 is FQNEAQ (reference sequence). V lost 5 bases and J lost 9; bases outside the gene matches: 5. This CDR3 has 14 amino acids. The CDR3: CASSPSGRASEQFF. The CDR3 bases are TGTGCCAGCAGCCCTAGCGGGAGGGCTAGTGAGCAGTTCTTC.

This chain connects TRBV7-9 to TRBJ2-7, with a possible D match to TRBD2 (7 bases). This CDR3 region has 17 residues. Germline CDR1 is SEHNR and CDR2 is FQNEAQ (reference sequence). The V and J ends lost 5 bases and 1 base respectively, with 21 bases between them. The CDR3 reads CASSPSGAGALSYEQYF. The CDR3 nucleotides read TGTGCCAGCAGCCCCAGCGGGGCGGGGGCTCTATCCTACGAGCAGTACTTC. Using reference TRBV7-9 and TRBJ2-7 for the parts outside the CDR3, the full variable domain is DTGVSQNPRHKITKRGQNVTFRCDPISEHNRLYWYRQTLGQGPEFLTYFQNEAQLEKSRLLSDRFSAERPKGSFSTLEIQRTEQGDSAMYLCASSPSGAGALSYEQYFGPGTRLTVT.

This clone was detected a few times. The rearrangement joins TRBV4-3 to TRBJ1-4; possibly TRBD1 for D (6 bases). CDR3 size: 15 residues. The V end was cut by 3 bases, the J end by 2 bases, with 10 bases between. CDR1 is LGHNA and CDR2 is YSLEER in the germline V gene. CDR3: CASSHSGDTNEKLFF. CDR3 DNA: TGCGCCAGCAGCCATTCAGGGGATACTAATGAAAAACTGTTTTTT.

The chain joins TRBV4-3 to TRBJ2-7, with 10 bases matching TRBD1. Germline trimming cut 3 bases from V and 2 bases from J; bases unmatched to any gene: 4. In germline, CDR1 is LGHNA, CDR2 YSLEER. The CDR3 is made up of 15 amino acids. CDR3 protein: CASSQDRGAPYEQYF. CDR3 sequence (DNA): TGCGCCAGCAGCCAGGACAGGGGGGCACCCTACGAGCAGTACTTC.

Only a few counts were recorded for this clone. The chain carries TRBV14 and TRBJ1-2; D is undetermined. The CDR3 covers 15 residues. V shed 1 base and J shed 3 bases, with 12 bases lying between them. Per germline, CDR1 SGHDN and CDR2 FVKESK. CDR3 sequence (DNA): TGTGCCAGCAGCCAAGTAGTGGGCAACCACTATGGCTACACCTTC. This translates into CASSQVVGNHYGYTF.

This clone is labeled large. The chain is built from TRBV4-3 and TRBJ1-1; D call uncertain. Trimming removed 0 bases from V and 0 bases from J, with 2 bases in between. CDR1 is LGHNA, CDR2 YSLEER, per germline. The CDR3 is 13 amino acids. DNA for the CDR3: TGCGCCAGCAGCCAAGATATGAACACTGAAGCTTTCTTT. Amino acid sequence: CASSQDMNTEAFF.

The chain recombines TRBV27 with TRBJ1-1; 7 bases map to TRBD1. Trimming cost V 3 bases and J 4 bases; bases outside gene matches: 2. The CDR3 is 13 amino acids. The germline CDR1 and CDR2 sequences are MNHEY and SMNVEV (reference sequence). The CDR3 region is CASSFSGGTEAFF. In DNA form, the CDR3 reads TGTGCCAGCAGTTTTTCAGGGGGCACTGAAGCTTTCTTT.

This clone was found once. The same CDR3 arises from other DNA sequences in this sample as well. The rearrangement joins TRBV30 to TRBJ1-5; tentative D call: TRBD1 (6 bases). Trimming removed 2 bases from V and 6 bases from J, with 11 bases in between. This CDR3 is built from 13 residues. Germline values: CDR1 GTSNPN, CDR2 SVGIG (reference sequence). In DNA, the CDR3 is TGTGCCTGGAGTTTGGGGGCCGGTCAGCCCCAGCATTTT. Amino acids: CAWSLGAGQPQHF.

The chain has TRBV30 and TRBJ1-1; unclear D gene. The germline CDR1 and CDR2 sequences are GTSNPN and SVGIG (reference sequence). This CDR3 is 13 amino acids long. Trimming stripped 0 bases from V and 1 base from J, with 6 bases between. In nucleotides, the CDR3 is TGTGCCTGGAGTGTAACAGCGAACACTGAAGCTTTCTTT. Residues: CAWSVTANTEAFF.